These 5 T cell receptor beta chains were sequenced from one sample in a study of blood T cell repertoires in COVID-19. Here immunoSEQ multiplex PCR was the method, and the copy in TCRdb shows in-frame clones only, minus some. The data hold 21,000 or so clones, with around nine tenths observed a single time. What was sequenced was peripheral blood. The receptors originated from a human donor in a cohort sampled during active COVID-19. The donor label of this sample is uncertain.

CDR3 in amino acids: CASNSIGTGGNEQFF. The CDR3 nucleotides read TGTGCCAGTAATTCCATCGGGACAGGGGGTAATGAGCAGTTCTTC. The chain recombines TRBV19 with TRBJ2-1, with 11 bases fitting TRBD1. Germline V gives CDR1 LNHDA, CDR2 SQIVND (reference sequence). The CDR3 extends over 15 amino acids. Germline trimming cut 7 bases from V and 7 bases from J; bases unmatched to any gene: 9.

This chain connects TRBV12-3 or TRBV12-4 to TRBJ1-2; perhaps TRBD1 as D (5 bases). V shed 3 bases and J shed 1 base, with 6 bases lying between them. The CDR3 loop spans 13 amino acids. The CDR3 DNA reads TGTGCCAGCAGTTTGGGGCTTAACTATGGCTACACCTTC. Its translation is CASSLGLNYGYTF.

The V and J genes are TRBV6-5 and TRBJ2-1, with TRBD2 matching over 9 bases. Trimming removed 6 bases from V and 6 bases from J; junction bases left unmatched: 6. The CDR3 length is 14 residues. Germline assignment: CDR1 MNHEY and CDR2 SVGAGI. CDR3 DNA: TGTGCCAGCAGGTTGGGACTAGCCCCCAATGAGCAGTTCTTC. Translated, it gives CASRLGLAPNEQFF.

This clone was detected once. The chain combines TRBV5-4 with TRBJ2-3; TRBD2 aligns across 9 bases. CDR3 length: 16 amino acids. CDR1 and CDR2 from the germline V gene are SGHNT and YYREEE (reference sequence). J was trimmed by 3 bases and V by 0 bases; bases with no gene match: 5. The CDR3, as DNA: TGTGCCAGCAGCTTGGGAGGGGGACTAGCAACAGATACGCAGTATTTT. Translation: CASSLGGGLATDTQYF.

The chain has TRBV10-1 and TRBJ1-1; 8 positions agree with TRBD1. J gave up 5 bases and V 0 bases, and 8 bases lay outside the gene matches. Germline V gene sequence: CDR1 WNHNN, CDR2 SYGVQD (reference sequence). The CDR3 is made up of 16 amino acids. The CDR3, as DNA: TGCGCCAGCAGTGAGTCTTGGCAGGGGGCAGGAACTGAAGCTTTCTTT. Translated: CASSESWQGAGTEAFF.